The clone carrying this TCR beta chain has a handful of counts. Its antigen remains unidentified. The sample belongs to a study of early T cells in non-severe SARS-CoV-2 infection. Whole-study context: The sequenced material was bulk RNA from unsorted whole blood, and its chains were unpaired. Study conclusions and caveats: Matching with VDJdb favored anti-spike CD8 responses (missing private and CD4 specificities).

V was pared by 7 bases and J by 3 bases, with 6 bases of the junction left unmatched. CDR1 and CDR2 from the germline V gene are SQVTM and ANQGSEA. The CDR3 consists of 13 residues. Unique molecular identifiers were affixed to single, distinct cDNA molecules. TCRdb re-called the 5' RACE reads through MiXCR, storing one row per CDR3 protein. The sample records 52,000 or so distinct CDR3 sequences, under 7.5% being singletons. The sequence was obtained from an adult who was a healthcare worker with PCR-confirmed SARS-CoV-2 infection or an uninfected control (not recorded which). This sample comprised whole blood, obtained at baseline. The chain employs TRBV29-1 and TRBJ1-1; TRBD1 aligns across 9 bases. CDR3 in DNA: TGCAGCGGGGGGGACAGGGTGGACACTGAAGCTTTCTTT. This translates into CSGGDRVDTEAFF.